Listed below are T cell receptor beta chains from one sample, sequenced in a study of blood T cells in healthy people across ages. TCRdb re-called the 5' RACE reads with MiXCR, one entry per CDR3 protein. The sample shows around 1,500,000 distinct CDR3 sequences, 35% to 45% of them seen only once. Source material: blood. These receptors were obtained from a woman aged 18-29 years in good health. Each CDR3 is given with its conserved first and last residue. The D gene is left open where the match is weak. Clone size is not always given. Where it is, it says once, few, many or a class for expanded clones.

v_gene: TRBV11-2
abundance: few
j_gene: TRBJ1-2
d_gene: NA
CDR3aa: CASSLGGRDYGYTF
CDR3nt: TGTGCCAGCAGCTTGGGCGGTCGCGACTATGGCTACACCTTC

v_gene: TRBV20-1
abundance: few
j_gene: TRBJ2-7
d_gene: NA
CDR3aa: CSASLETYEQYF
CDR3nt: TGCAGTGCCAGTCTGGAAACGTACGAGCAGTACTTC

v_gene: TRBV9
abundance: NA
j_gene: TRBJ2-5
d_gene: NA
CDR3aa: CASSVAVGEKETQYF
CDR3nt: TGTGCCAGCAGCGTAGCGGTGGGGGAGAAAGAGACCCAGTACTTC

v_gene: TRBV7-3
abundance: NA
j_gene: TRBJ2-7
d_gene: NA
CDR3aa: CASSLIATVSYEQYF
CDR3nt: TGTGCCAGCAGCTTAATCGCCACAGTCTCCTACGAGCAGTACTTC

v_gene: TRBV2
abundance: NA
j_gene: TRBJ2-7
d_gene: NA
CDR3aa: CASSAGTRGLVNEQYF
CDR3nt: TGTGCCAGCAGTGCAGGCACCCGGGGCCTCGTGAACGAGCAGTACTTC

v_gene: TRBV11-2
abundance: NA
j_gene: TRBJ1-3
d_gene: NA
CDR3aa: CASSLQVANSGNTIYF
CDR3nt: TGTGCCAGCAGCTTACAGGTGGCCAACTCTGGAAACACCATATATTTT

v_gene: TRBV20-1
abundance: NA
j_gene: TRBJ2-7
d_gene: NA
CDR3aa: CSASLGTSLREQYF
CDR3nt: TGCAGTGCTTCGCTAGGGACCTCACTACGGGAGCAGTACTTC

v_gene: TRBV6-5
abundance: few
j_gene: TRBJ2-1
d_gene: TRBD2
CDR3aa: CASSYSRRGSGRGPFF
CDR3nt: TGTGCCAGCAGTTACTCGCGGCGGGGGAGCGGGAGAGGTCCGTTCTTC

v_gene: TRBV9
abundance: NA
j_gene: TRBJ1-1
d_gene: NA
CDR3aa: CASSVGRGKGDTEAFF
CDR3nt: TGTGCCAGCAGCGTAGGCAGGGGAAAAGGGGACACTGAAGCTTTCTTT

v_gene: TRBV10-1
abundance: NA
j_gene: TRBJ2-1
d_gene: TRBD2
CDR3aa: CASSEPGLAGHNGQFF
CDR3nt: TGCGCCAGCAGTGAGCCGGGACTAGCGGGGCACAATGGGCAGTTCTTC

v_gene: TRBV12-3/TRBV12-4
abundance: NA
j_gene: TRBJ2-3
d_gene: TRBD2
CDR3aa: CASLPGTRLADTQYF
CDR3nt: TGTGCCAGCTTACCCGGGACTAGGTTAGCAGATACGCAGTATTTT

v_gene: TRBV20-1
abundance: NA
j_gene: TRBJ1-1
d_gene: TRBD1
CDR3aa: CSAPTGTGGRMNTEAFF
CDR3nt: TGCAGTGCCCCAACCGGGACAGGGGGCCGAATGAACACTGAAGCTTTCTTT

v_gene: TRBV20-1
abundance: few
j_gene: TRBJ2-1
d_gene: TRBD2
CDR3aa: CSGSGSGSYNEQFF
CDR3nt: TGCAGTGGTAGCGGGAGTGGTTCCTACAATGAGCAGTTCTTC

v_gene: TRBV20-1
abundance: few
j_gene: TRBJ1-1
d_gene: NA
CDR3aa: CSFRGRGTEAFF
CDR3nt: TGCAGTTTCCGGGGGAGGGGCACTGAAGCTTTCTTT

v_gene: TRBV20-1
abundance: NA
j_gene: TRBJ2-7
d_gene: TRBD2
CDR3aa: CSAGPHLLAGAYEQYF
CDR3nt: TGCAGTGCGGGTCCGCACCTACTAGCGGGGGCATACGAGCAGTACTTC

v_gene: TRBV13
abundance: NA
j_gene: TRBJ2-3
d_gene: TRBD2
CDR3aa: CASSPDPETSGDADTQYF
CDR3nt: TGTGCCAGCAGCCCAGACCCGGAAACTAGCGGAGACGCGGATACGCAGTATTTT